This TCR beta chain was captured by sequencing in a study of T-cell memory formation after mild COVID-19. V was trimmed by 5 bases and J by 7 bases, leaving 23 bases between them. The germline gives CDR1 SNHLY, CDR2 FYNNEI. This CDR3 is built from 16 residues. 5'RACE with constant-segment primers yielded barcoded, UMI-tagged TCR alpha and TCR beta cDNA libraries. Each CDR3 protein is one row after TCRdb ran MiXCR on the 5' RACE reads. The table has roughly 350,000 distinct CDR3 sequences, approximately 21% seen once; the top ten hold approximately 13%. The TCR originated in an adult woman who had mild COVID-19 (a few samples of this study predate the infection). Cell type and time point are not known. Sequences were obtained from PBMCs or a T cell subset sorted from them (not recorded which). The chain recombines TRBV2 with TRBJ2-5; possibly TRBD1 for D (6 bases). The CDR3 is CASSPPGLGGSWTQYF. The DNA of the CDR3 is TGTGCCAGCAGTCCCCCAGGTCTAGGGGGAAGTTGGACCCAGTACTTC.